What follows are 3 T cell receptor beta chains derived from one specimen sequenced in a study of cytomegalovirus exposure and HLA in healthy donors listed by TCRdb under 2017. Libraries came from the immunoSEQ multiplex PCR assay. For the multiplex PCR, a mixture combining 60 forward primers for TCR Vbeta segments and 13 reverse primers for TCR Jbeta segments was used. In its TCRdb copy, this immuneACCESS table keeps in-frame sequences only and misses some clones. Where compared with another copy, unresolved V genes explain less than half of these, and the others have no known cause. The sample table holds under 200,000 clones, of which 75% to 85% were seen once. Clones ranked in the top ten supply roughly an eighth of the sample. The specimen was PBMCs. Receptor source: a woman aged 45-65 years in good health and CMV-seronegative.

CDR3 DNA: TGTGCCAGCAGCTTAGGGGACAGGGGAGCGGAGACCCAGTACTTC. Protein sequence: CASSLGDRGAETQYF. The chain uses TRBV7-2 and TRBJ2-5; 10 bases line up with TRBD1. Germline CDR1 is SGHTA and CDR2 is FQGNSA. The CDR3 has 15 residues. Trimming removed 1 base from V and 5 bases from J; junction bases left unmatched: 4.

The chain recombines TRBV6-1 with TRBJ2-6; the match to TRBD1 covers 7 bases. J lost 0 bases, V lost 6 bases, and 2 bases had no gene match. The germline gives CDR1 MNHNS, CDR2 SASEGT. This CDR3 spans 15 amino acids. The DNA for the CDR3 is TGTGCCAGCAGGACAGGGCGCTCTGGGGCCAACGTCCTGACTTTC. It translates to CASRTGRSGANVLTF.

About this clone: The sample holds other DNA sequences that translate to the same CDR3. The V gene is TRBV7-8, the J gene TRBJ2-5; unclear D gene. The CDR3 runs to 14 residues. CDR1 is SGHVS and CDR2 is FQNEAQ in the germline V gene. Trimming left V 2 bases short and J 2 bases short, with 9 bases between. The CDR3 loop is CASSLIAVQETQYF. CDR3 DNA sequence: TGTGCCAGCAGCTTAATAGCAGTACAAGAGACCCAGTACTTC.